This T cell receptor (beta chain) emerged from a study of T cells in Graves' hyperthyroidism and ophthalmopathy. RNA transcripts were the template for amplifying TCR beta CDR3 regions. HTBI primers drove first-round RT-PCR of the TCR CDR3. Each CDR3 protein gets one entry after TCRdb re-called the multiplex PCR reads with MiXCR. This sample has some 380,000 distinct CDR3 sequences; roughly 14% occur once, and the top ten carry about a fifth. The table lists this clonotype with a few counts. Trimming stripped 6 bases from V and 1 base from J, with 21 bases between. The germline V gene encodes CDR1 SQVTM and CDR2 ANQGSEA. The CDR3 has 16 amino acids.

The sequencing input was blood. The genes are TRBV29-1 and TRBJ1-2, with D unclear. The TCR originated in a man in his thirties or forties with Graves' hyperthyroidism that later progressed to Graves' ophthalmopathy. CDR3 amino acids: CSVESGLDYYNYGYTF. As DNA, the CDR3 is TGCAGCGTGGAATCAGGATTAGATTATTATAACTATGGCTACACCTTC.